This T cell receptor (beta chain) was observed in a study of T cell repertoires in cytomegalovirus infection. Study details: HLA-C-restricted CMV epitopes, recently identified, and well-studied HLA-B-restricted ones were used by the study. The study, taken as a whole, reports: CMV-specific TCR beta clonotypes restricted by HLA-C dominated the ex vivo response.

TCRdb recomputed calls from the reads with MiXCR, one row per CDR3 protein. The sample lists approximately 100,000 distinct CDR3 sequences; around 29% were seen once. Trimming cost V 1 base and J 3 bases, with 9 bases left between them. CDR1 and CDR2 (germline): MGHDK, SYGVNS. CDR3 length: 14 amino acids. Concerning this clonotype itself: Its specificity is not known.

The sample consisted of CD8+ T cells from cultured PBMCs, taken from culture after CMV antigen stimulation. The source of this sequence is a human donor in good health (CMV status not recorded). Some clones in this sample may be carry-over from other donors' samples. This rearrangement joins TRBV25-1 to TRBJ1-1; D is unresolved. CDR3 region: CASSESGWDTEAFF. The CDR3 DNA follows: TGTGCCAGCAGTGAATCGGGCTGGGACACTGAAGCTTTCTTT.